The present T cell receptor beta chain was sequenced within a study of cytomegalovirus exposure and HLA in healthy donors (dated by TCRdb to 2017 to 2019). For the study in its entirety: An earlier analysis of some 620 of the donors reported 276 Gb of sequence data and 95 million to 120 million unique TCR beta sequences obtained from some 170 million T cells. The study combined high-throughput TCR immunosequencing, statistical association of individual TCRs with disease status, and machine learning to predict cytomegalovirus infection status. In an earlier analysis of 587 of the donors, high-throughput TCR beta sequencing was used to judge whether each TCR beta V gene segment behaved as functional or pseudogenic. Every discovery cohort repertoire had been produced on one sequencing platform. An early release covering about 600 HLA-typed donors comprised roughly 300 gigabases of sequencing data and tens of millions of unique TCR sequences. On average, around 230,000 unique TCR beta nucleotide sequences were sequenced per donor among roughly 430 genotyped donors of the cohort, with roughly 20% of those sequences being non-productive. In a later analysis, previously published TCR beta repertoires from 670 or so donors were re-analyzed and high-resolution HLA genotyping was added so that TCR occurrence patterns could be studied. Class I and class II HLA loci were covered by the typing at four-digit resolution. In the later analysis, no new phenotypic data were used to find candidate immune exposures; instead, reliance was placed on TCR beta sequences and their occurrence across donors. Donor age, sex, ethnicity and CMV serostatus were collected together with the repertoire data. Using immunosequencing, the study profiled T cell repertoires from approximately 700 subjects and related those repertoires to cytomegalovirus serostatus. The genetic ancestry cluster associated with self-reported Caucasian donors included 81% of the 398 genotyped donors. Typing coverage varied by locus: 629-630 donors for A, B, C, DRB1 and DQB1; more than 500 for DQA1; more than 600 for DPA1; about 450 for DPB1. The aim of the study was to test whether cataloging public T cell receptors could identify signatures of past pathogen exposure. In a later genetic analysis, genome-wide SNP genotypes for about 65% of the 666 donors were used, and that subset was treated as a discovery cohort. Roughly five DR-DQ haplotypes were handled as single units for association and clustering, since linkage in the cohort was strong. Besides the first cohort of under 700 subjects, a separate validation cohort made up of 120 different subjects was used. Study-level results and caveats: When HLA alleles, especially DR and DQ, strongly co-occurred, attributing TCR associations to individual alleles was difficult. A later analysis found that TCR association rates varied across HLA loci, with DRB1 alleles showing the most associated TCRs and HLA-C alleles the fewest. Presence/absence analyses assumed roughly uniform sequencing depth across donors, an assumption that may not hold. Several of the top co-occurrence clusters appeared to be linked to parvovirus B19, influenza, CMV and Epstein-Barr virus, according to a later analysis. Because the 87-base-pair reads could not distinguish some IMGT-functional V segments, including TRBV6-2 and TRBV6-3, those segments were excluded. Because counts were too low, under 20 rarely observed V segments, including chromosome 9 orphons, were left out of the earlier analysis of approximately 580 of the donors. In a later analysis, HLA-associated TCR beta chains showed more clonal expansion and lower generation probabilities than non-associated chains that were equally common. Compared with the approximately 670-donor mean, donors in an Asian-associated ancestry cluster had fewer N-insertions in productive TCRs, according to a later genetic analysis. In vitro tests confirmed that a few of the cytomegalovirus-associated TCR beta chains recognize cytomegalovirus antigens. Broadly in line with IMGT annotations, most TCR beta V segments showed up in productive rearrangements about 87% or about 30% of the time in an earlier analysis of several hundred of the donors. The classifier was reported to diagnose cytomegalovirus status with high specificity and sensitivity in both the original and validation cohorts. A further reported finding was that TCR beta sequences accurately predicted the HLA-A and HLA-B alleles for most subjects in the first cohort. At a false discovery rate of 0.05, a later analysis linked under 20,000 TCR beta sequences to specific HLA alleles. Correlated functional status among segregating V segments might be attributable to linkage disequilibrium, but an unknown experimental factor could not be ruled out. HLA typing was unavailable for some donors at each locus, so association tests used only the typed subset. The cohort was sequenced for TCR beta chains only, and without alpha or paired-chain data the features that could be detected were limited. A later analysis found that most CMV-associated TCR beta chains appeared HLA-restricted, with HLA associations seemingly driven largely by CMV exposure. Immune exposure information for the cohort was limited to CMV serostatus. A cluster of highly shared sequence variants was judged likely to be a technical artifact of the sequencing pipeline. In the study, approximately 160 TCR beta chains were listed as associated with cytomegalovirus. The authors suggested that the approach could potentially be extended to other disease states and immunological phenotypes. Most TCR sequences were observed very rarely across donors, whereas some public TCRs were present in many individuals. A later genetic analysis associated a missense DCLRE1C variant with V-gene and J-gene trimming of TCR beta chains, and an independent cohort replicated the association.

CDR1 and CDR2, per the germline V gene (reference sequence), are MNHEY and SMNVEV. V is clipped by 2 bases and J by 0 bases, and the sequence between their germline boundaries is 10 bases long. From the cysteine up to the phenylalanine, the CDR3 has a length of 16 residues. The entry retains the CDR3 DNA only, 48 bases that are in frame from base 1. Library construction relied on the immunoSEQ multiplex PCR assay. A mixture of 60 forward primers for TCR Vbeta segments and 13 reverse primers for TCR Jbeta segments was used in the multiplex PCR. Amplification of the CDR3 region of rearranged TCR beta genes was performed with a multiplex PCR assay on genomic DNA. Amplified TCR beta libraries were sequenced as 87-base-pair reads on the Illumina HiSeq System. For the original study's pipeline: A later analysis tallied roughly 78 million unique TCR beta chains across the 666 repertoires, and some 10 million of those chains were shared by two or more donors. To remove PCR and sequencing errors, raw reads were error-corrected and collapsed into unique sequences using a nearest-neighbor algorithm that merged closely related sequences. To assign V, D and J gene segments, CDR3 sequences were aligned to IMGT reference sequences. For a sequence to be retained, at least a six-nucleotide match to both a V gene segment and a J gene segment was required. A rearrangement was called productive if the CDR3 had no stop codons and remained in frame with V and J, and every other rearrangement was called non-productive. Following IMGT convention, CDR3 was defined as the stretch from the second conserved V-encoded cysteine to the conserved J-encoded phenylalanine. Sequences without an unambiguous match to a single V gene segment were excluded from the earlier analysis of 450 to 650 of the donors. An earlier analysis of several hundred of the donors called V segments functional above 56.7% productive rearrangements and segregating when the between-donor standard deviation exceeded 5%. A statistical classification framework was built to diagnose cytomegalovirus status from the catalog of TCR beta chain sequences. In a later analysis, V and J genes were assigned by comparing TCR nucleotide sequences against IMGT/GENE-DB human TR gene sequences. The TCRdist pipeline was used in a later analysis to assign CDR3 sequences and most-parsimonious VDJ recombination scenarios. In a later analysis, each TCR beta chain was defined by its CDR3 amino acid sequence together with its V-gene family, and reads lacking a unique V-gene family were excluded. To address suspected cross-contamination and a sequencing artifact, a later analysis removed some 620 highly shared, low-generation-probability nucleotide sequences. A later analysis calculated a clonal expansion index for each public chain from normalized within-repertoire ranks of inferred template counts. Generation probabilities in a later analysis came from a VDJ recombination model fitted to out-of-frame rearrangements, and those results were checked against IGoR. In a later analysis, hypergeometric tests were used to score TCR-TCR, TCR-HLA and TCR-CMV co-occurrence, with a repertoire-size bias correction applied to TCR pairs. To estimate false discovery rates, a later analysis permuted the HLA or CMV assignments 20 times. A later analysis grouped co-occurring TCRs with DBSCAN, adding TCRdist sequence similarity when clustering within HLA-allele-positive subsets. Co-occurrence clustering excluded repertoires with fewer than 30,000 or more than 120,000 public chains, plus five with anomalous nucleotide sharing. TCRdb mirrors the immuneACCESS table, restricted to in-frame sequences. Some clones are absent from its copies; in checked studies, under half trace to an unresolved V gene, and the reason for the others is unknown. The DNA gave D and trimming, while V, J and clone size come from that table. Within this sample are some 200,000 clones, with about 83% of them counted one time only. The ten largest account for around 15% of the sample.

The cohort consisted of hundreds of healthy bone marrow donors. At the time of sampling, every cohort member was nominally healthy, though immune exposures that went unrecorded were likely present. The donor was CMV seronegative and belonged to the group of several hundred seronegative cohort members. Each donor provided a peripheral blood sample, and peripheral blood mononuclear cells were used for TCR beta sequencing. Genomic DNA was extracted from the blood cell samples with the Qiagen DNeasy Blood Extraction Kit. As concerns this clone: The target of this receptor is not known. No much larger clone exists at a distance of one base, and base qualities are not known.

This receptor chain uses TRBV27 and TRBJ2-2; possibly the D gene is TRBD1, per 6 matching bases. The TCR was taken from a man in his forties or fifties in good health and CMV-seronegative. The specimen was PBMCs. The CDR3 region reads CASSLRTVTNTGELFF. The DNA sequence is TGTGCCAGCAGTTTAAGGACAGTAACGAACACCGGGGAGCTGTTTTTT.